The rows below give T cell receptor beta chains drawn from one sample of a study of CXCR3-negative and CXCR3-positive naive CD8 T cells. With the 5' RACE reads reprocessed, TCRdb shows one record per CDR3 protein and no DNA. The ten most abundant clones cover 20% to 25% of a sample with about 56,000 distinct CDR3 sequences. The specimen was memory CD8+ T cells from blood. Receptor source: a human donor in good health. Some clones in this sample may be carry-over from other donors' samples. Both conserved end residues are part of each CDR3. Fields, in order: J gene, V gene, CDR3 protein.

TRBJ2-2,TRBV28,CASSFPGELFF
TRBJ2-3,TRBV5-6,CASSLALVAETQYF
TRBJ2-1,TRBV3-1,CASSQDIASRSSYNEQFF
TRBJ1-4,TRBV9,CASSVAGAGEKLFF
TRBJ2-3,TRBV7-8,CASSTGGATDTQYF
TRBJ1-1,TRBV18,CASSPPDVAEGTEAFF
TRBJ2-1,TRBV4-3,CASSQDTSSYNEQFF
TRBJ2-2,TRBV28,CASSLSPSSNGELFF
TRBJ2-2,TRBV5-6,CASSLEQELTGELFF
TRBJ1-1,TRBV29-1,CSVETLNTEAFF
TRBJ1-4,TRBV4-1,CASSQEGATNEKLFF
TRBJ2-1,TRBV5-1,CASSILAGGRYNEQFF
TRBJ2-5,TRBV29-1,CSVAGDGTQYF
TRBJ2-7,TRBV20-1,CSATSGNYEQYF
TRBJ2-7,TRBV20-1,CSARVPSNEQYF
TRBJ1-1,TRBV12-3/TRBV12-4,CASAREVPEAFF
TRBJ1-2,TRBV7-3,CASSLNPDYGYTF
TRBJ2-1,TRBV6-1,CASSEKAHGLQFF
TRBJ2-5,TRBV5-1,CASSLGRLRQETQYF
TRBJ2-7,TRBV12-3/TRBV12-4,CASSPPRGEDEQYF
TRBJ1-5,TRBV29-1,CSTCMRASNQPQHF
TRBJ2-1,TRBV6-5,CASSYSESSYNEQFF
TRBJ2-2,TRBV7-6,CASSSRQGRYTGELFF
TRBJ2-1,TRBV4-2,CASSQKLATSSYNEQFF
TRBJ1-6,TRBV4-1,CASSQALIGTGGGSPLHF
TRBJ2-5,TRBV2,CASSEWVSGANQETQYF
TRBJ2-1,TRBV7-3,CASSSPGLTLHNEQFF
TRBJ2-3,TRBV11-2,CASSYIADTQYF
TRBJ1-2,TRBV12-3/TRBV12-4,CASSPIEDGYTF
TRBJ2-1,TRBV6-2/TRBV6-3,CASSYRGEQFF
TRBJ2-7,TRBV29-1,CSAVSGRTPSEQYF
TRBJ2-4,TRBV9,CASSQEGGGAFNIQYF
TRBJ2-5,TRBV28,CASSFPIGMGGQETQYF
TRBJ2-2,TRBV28,CASSLFDHPDRVGGELFF
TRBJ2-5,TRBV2,CASSDSSAAQETQYF
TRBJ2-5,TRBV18,CASSPLSAGDYQETQYF
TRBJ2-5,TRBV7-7,CASSLGDGGQETQYF
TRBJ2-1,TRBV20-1,CSARDGREGDYNEQFF
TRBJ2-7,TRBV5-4,CASSQSGGTYEQYF